This T cell receptor beta chain was sequenced for a study of blood T cells in healthy people across ages. Combining a sample-barcoded 5' primer with a J-beta primer mix, a second PCR ran for 7 to 11 cycles. TCRdb processed the 5' RACE reads anew with MiXCR; each CDR3 protein has one entry. The sample has over 1,500,000 distinct CDR3 sequences, roughly 52% seen once. Each sample yielded at least 6 micrograms of PBMC total RNA. This CDR3 has 14 amino acids. Germline V CDR1 and CDR2: SGHAT, FQNNGV. V was cut by 1 base and J by 3 bases, with 10 bases left in between. This clonotype was recorded at least ten times.

The sequence was collected from a woman in her thirties or forties in good health. Sequences were obtained from blood. The V and J genes are TRBV11-2 and TRBJ2-7; tentatively, D is TRBD2 (6 bases). This chain's CDR3 is CASSLVGLSYEQYF. The CDR3 region has the DNA TGTGCCAGCAGCTTAGTGGGACTGAGCTACGAGCAGTACTTC.